This T cell receptor (beta chain) was identified during a study of early T cells in non-severe SARS-CoV-2 infection. Study overall: Sequencing input comprised bulk RNA from unsorted whole blood; chain pairing was not available. Study-wide results and limits: Anti-spike CD8 responses were favored in VDJdb matching, and private and CD4 specificities were missed.

This clonotype turned up a few times. Its antigen is currently unknown. Unique molecular identifiers tagged individual cDNA molecules. TCRdb analysed the 5' RACE reads with MiXCR anew, one entry per CDR3 protein. The repertoire holds fewer than 75,000 distinct CDR3 sequences, with 18% as singletons. The CDR3 is made up of 13 amino acids. Germline V gives CDR1 SQVTM, CDR2 ANQGSEA. Deletions cut 7 bases from V and 3 bases from J, with 12 bases between. J is TRBJ2-2 and V is TRBV29-1; D may be TRBD1 (8 bases). The clonotype was recovered from an adult who was a healthcare worker with PCR-confirmed SARS-CoV-2 infection or an uninfected control (not recorded which). Sequencing used whole blood, obtained at baseline. CDR3 nucleotides: TGCAGCGCAACAGGGGGGGACACCGGGGAGCTGTTTTTT. Its translation: CSATGGDTGELFF.